The next 18 T cell receptor beta chains were all read from a single sample in a study of Ad26.COV2.S vaccination and SARS-CoV-2 variants. The treatment here: around 19 received Ad26.COV2.S at low or high dose, single or two shots; roughly five received placebo; per-sample allocation not given. Day 63 after the first injection of vaccine or placebo was the sampling time. Only in-frame clones appear in the TCRdb table, and some are missing; sequencing was by immunoSEQ multiplex PCR. Of some 390,000 clones listed, around 91% are singletons. This specimen consisted of peripheral blood, obtained in a trial of Ad26.COV2.S vaccine versus placebo. The receptors stem from a person aged 18 to 65 who received the Ad26.COV2.S COVID-19 vaccine or a placebo.

This CDR3 is CASSSLTSGSAGNEQFF. CDR3 coding DNA: TGTGCCAGCAGCTCGTTGACTAGCGGGAGTGCGGGCAATGAGCAGTTCTTC. The chain carries TRBV11-2 and TRBJ2-1; TRBD2 matches 12 bases. Trimming cost V 4 bases and J 6 bases; bases outside gene matches: 10. Germline V gene lookup returns CDR1 SGHAT and CDR2 FQNNGV. There are 17 residues in the CDR3.

The gene calls are TRBV6-6 and TRBJ2-7; D is ambiguous. Deletions cut 8 bases from V and 0 bases from J, with 11 bases between. The CDR3 covers 13 residues. CDR1 and CDR2 from the germline V gene are MNHNY and SVGAGI (reference sequence). The CDR3 coding sequence is TGTGCCAGCGCGAGGACGGCCTCCTACGAGCAGTACTTC. Protein: CASARTASYEQYF.

This chain connects TRBV11-2 to TRBJ1-1; 9 bases are shared with TRBD1. V trimming: 8 bases; J trimming: 6 bases; junction bases outside the gene matches: 7. The CDR3 consists of 13 residues. The germline V gene has CDR1 SGHAT and CDR2 FQNNGV. The CDR3 loop is CASLGDRAAEAFF. The CDR3 region has the DNA TGTGCCAGCTTGGGGGACAGGGCGGCTGAAGCTTTCTTT. Based on the CDR3 plus reference TRBV11-2 and TRBJ1-1, the full variable domain is EAGVAQSPRYKIIEKRQSVAFWCNPISGHATLYWYQQILGQGPKLLIQFQNNGVVDDSQLPKDRFSAERLKGVDSTLKIQPAKLEDSAVYLCASLGDRAAEAFFGQGTRLTVV.

CDR3 residues: CASSPRQPTDTQYF. The CDR3 DNA reads as TGTGCCAGCTCACCTAGGCAGCCCACAGATACGCAGTATTTT. The rearrangement uses TRBV18 and TRBJ2-3; D call uncertain. CDR3 length: 14 residues. Germline V gene lookup returns CDR1 KGHSH and CDR2 LQKENI. V was clipped by 3 bases and J by 2 bases, with 9 bases between them.

This clone was seen a single time. This chain connects TRBV7-9 to TRBJ2-1; tentative D call: TRBD2 (6 bases). V lost 6 bases and J 2 bases, leaving 23 bases between the germline ends. The CDR3 is 18 amino acids. The germline V gene has CDR1 SEHNR and CDR2 FQNEAQ (reference sequence). This CDR3 is CASSLTPHRGLPYNEQFF. For the CDR3, the DNA is TGTGCCAGCAGTTTAACCCCTCATCGGGGACTGCCCTACAATGAGCAGTTCTTC.

The chain carries TRBV6-5 and TRBJ2-7; a weak D match, TRBD1 (7 bases). The CDR3 spans 15 residues. V lost 4 bases and J 3 bases, leaving 16 bases between the germline ends. Germline lookup yields CDR1 MNHEY and CDR2 SVGAGI. The CDR3 spells CASSSGGLARYEQYF. The CDR3 DNA reads TGTGCCAGCAGTTCAGGGGGACTTGCCCGCTACGAGCAGTACTTC.

The chain employs TRBV5-6 and TRBJ1-2, with TRBD1 matching over 8 bases. Germline CDR1 and CDR2: SGHDT and YYEEEE. V was clipped by 7 bases and J by 4 bases; unmatched bases: 12. The CDR3 sequence is 15 residues long. CDR3 sequence reads: CASEMQGANSYGYTF. The CDR3 DNA reads TGTGCCAGCGAGATGCAGGGGGCGAATTCCTATGGCTACACCTTC.

The chain is built from TRBV9 and TRBJ2-1; TRBD2 aligns across 8 bases. Germline V lookup: CDR1 SGDLS, CDR2 YYNGEE. The CDR3 covers 17 residues. Trimming at V came to 0 bases and at J to 5 bases, leaving 10 bases not matched to a gene. The CDR3: CASSVAGGLAPDNEQFF. CDR3 DNA: TGTGCCAGCAGCGTAGCTGGAGGACTAGCCCCCGACAATGAGCAGTTCTTC.

V gene TRBV7-8 combines with J gene TRBJ2-3; maybe TRBD1 (5 bases). V dropped 1 base and J dropped 0 bases, with 20 bases sitting between them. Germline values: CDR1 SGHVS, CDR2 FQNEAQ. The CDR3 is 19 amino acids. The CDR3, as DNA: TGTGCCAGCAGCTTAGGGGTGGCGATCCAGGGATTTAGCACAGATACGCAGTATTTT. This codes for CASSLGVAIQGFSTDTQYF.

The genes are TRBV10-3 and TRBJ2-5, with D tentatively TRBD1 (7 bases). Between the trimmed V and J ends, which lost 8 bases and 1 base, there was a span of 11 bases. CDR1 and CDR2 from the germline V gene are ENHRY and SYGVKD. The CDR3 sequence is 13 residues long. The CDR3 DNA is TGTGCCATCGGGGGGACAGCCCAAGAGACCCAGTACTTC. Translation: CAIGGTAQETQYF.

This clone came up once. This rearrangement joins TRBV28 to TRBJ2-1; no clear D gene. Germline V gene lookup returns CDR1 MDHEN and CDR2 SYDVKM. This CDR3 contains 15 residues. Trimming pared 5 bases from V and 5 bases from J, leaving 16 bases between. CDR3 in DNA: TGTGCCAGCAGTCCTCTCGGCGAGACCCACAATGAGCAGTTCTTC. Protein product: CASSPLGETHNEQFF.

The chain carries TRBV5-6 and TRBJ2-7; a possible D gene is TRBD2 (5 bases). CDR1 SGHDT and CDR2 YYEEEE come from the germline V gene. Trimming pared 1 base from V and 2 bases from J, leaving 10 bases between. The CDR3 covers 14 residues. The CDR3 here is CASSLNGETYEQYF. The CDR3 DNA follows: TGTGCCAGCAGCTTGAACGGGGAGACCTACGAGCAGTACTTC. Full variable domain (outside the CDR3, taken from reference TRBV5-6 and TRBJ2-7): DAGVTQSPTHLIKTRGQQVTLRCSPKSGHDTVSWYQQALGQGPQFIFQYYEEEERQRGNFPDRFSGHQFPNYSSELNVNALLLGDSALYLCASSLNGETYEQYFGPGTRLTVT.

V usage is TRBV28 and J usage is TRBJ2-7, with a weak D call TRBD2 (6 bases). This CDR3 is built from 15 residues. The V gene lost 3 bases and the J gene lost 7 bases, with 19 bases spanning the gap. From germline, CDR1 is MDHEN and CDR2 SYDVKM. This chain's CDR3 is CASSLGTDTGVEQYF. The CDR3, as DNA: TGTGCCAGCAGTTTGGGGACGGATACGGGGGTAGAGCAGTACTTC.

The chain employs TRBV7-9 and TRBJ1-3; the D gene is possibly TRBD1 (5 bases). The CDR3 contains 14 residues. Trimming pared 7 bases from V and 3 bases from J, leaving 13 bases between. Germline assignment: CDR1 SEHNR and CDR2 FQNEAQ (reference sequence). CDR3 protein: CASTVAGIGNTIYF. DNA for the CDR3: TGTGCCAGCACGGTGGCAGGGATTGGAAACACCATATATTTT.

This chain uses TRBV27 with TRBJ2-7; 8 positions agree with TRBD2. The CDR3 runs to 15 residues. V shed 4 bases, J shed 3 bases, and the junction held 8 bases outside the gene matches. Germline V gene data show CDR1 as MNHEY and CDR2 as SMNVEV (reference sequence). CDR3 amino acids: CASSSLSGVNYEQYF. DNA for the CDR3: TGTGCCAGCAGTTCCCTTAGCGGGGTGAACTACGAGCAGTACTTC.

This chain connects TRBV27 to TRBJ2-4, with a tentative D call TRBD1 (5 bases). CDR1 is MNHEY and CDR2 is SMNVEV in the germline V gene (reference sequence). Trimming shortened V by 4 bases and J by 4 bases, and 11 bases separated the two germline ends. The CDR3 totals 14 residues. DNA for the CDR3: TGTGCCAGCAGTTCCTTTGGGGCTAAAAACATTCAGTACTTC. The encoded protein is CASSSFGAKNIQYF.

This clone has just a few counts. V gene TRBV4-1 combines with J gene TRBJ2-1; 7 nucleotides align to TRBD1. Trimming took 0 bases from V and 8 from J; bases not matched to a gene: 4. This CDR3 is built from 14 residues. CDR1 and CDR2 from the germline V gene are MGHRA and YSYEKL. This CDR3 reads CASSQEGGLDEQFF. CDR3 bases: TGCGCCAGCAGCCAAGAAGGGGGCTTGGATGAGCAGTTCTTC.

The chain uses TRBV9 and TRBJ2-7; 8 bases line up with TRBD1. CDR1 is SGDLS and CDR2 is YYNGEE in the germline V gene. The CDR3 totals 14 residues. The trim removed 2 bases at V and 2 bases at J, leaving 3 bases unmatched. CDR3 DNA sequence: TGTGCCAGCAGCGTCCAGGGGGCCACCTACGAGCAGTACTTC. This encodes CASSVQGATYEQYF.